The clone carrying this T cell receptor beta chain was picked up a small number of times. Its antigen is as yet unknown. These data come from a study of beta chain features in type 1 diabetes. Study-wide results and limits: There was a moderate but significant shortening of TCRB CDR3s in all four CD4+ subsets of Type 1 diabetes patients. cDNA-based sequencing might over-represent cells highly expressing TCR. The naive, central memory and Treg TCRB repertoires looked more alike in patients than they did in healthy donors.

This CDR3 region has 12 residues. With 0 bases removed from V and 5 bases from J, the gap between germline ends came to 4 bases. Germline CDR1 ENHRY, CDR2 SYGVKD. Expressed TCRB transcripts were sequenced after all isolated RNA was converted to cDNA. Data came from immunoSEQ multiplex PCR; TCRdb stores just in-frame clones and leaves some out. In the table there are 250,000 to 300,000 clones, approximately 15% of which are singletons. The chain uses TRBV10-3 and TRBJ2-5; the D is unclear. Sequenced material: naive CD4+ T cells from blood. This clonotype was sampled from a man younger than 40 with type 1 diabetes. The CDR3 nucleotides read TGTGCCATCAGTGAGTCGAGGGAGACCCAGTACTTC. Translating it yields CAISESRETQYF.